This T cell receptor beta chain is from a study of T cell clonality in common variable immunodeficiency. Assay: immunoSEQ multiplex PCR; the TCRdb copy retains only in-frame clones and omits some. The repertoire consists of some 53,000 clones, none detected only once. This CDR3 contains 14 residues. The V gene end was trimmed by 5 bases and the J gene end by 2 bases; junction bases not matched to a gene: 2. At least ten counts were recorded for this clone. The read ends 3 residues shy of where the CDR3 ends; the end is completed using the germline J gene. The J gene is TRBJ1-5, the V gene TRBV12-3 or TRBV12-4, with TRBD1 matching over 8 bases. Sequencing input: peripheral blood mononuclear cells. The TCR was taken from a person aged 18 to 75 in good health. CDR3 DNA, as far as it was read: TGTGCCAGCAGTCTGACAGGGGGCAATCAGCCC. It codes for CASSLTGGNQP. The full CDR3 reads CASSLTGGNQPQHF.